What follows are 4 T cell receptor beta chains derived from one specimen sequenced in a study of radiotherapy plus CTLA-4 blockade in lung cancer. The repertoire was sequenced with immunoSEQ multiplex PCR; TCRdb's copy has only in-frame clones and lacks some. Among some 60,000 clones, roughly four fifths were seen once, and the ten largest hold about 3.1%. The sequencing here drew on peripheral blood, taken from a patient treated with radiotherapy plus ipilimumab. These receptors came from a human donor with non-small cell lung cancer who had a complete response to radiotherapy plus ipilimumab.

The genes are TRBV5-4 and TRBJ1-2; 9 bases fit TRBD1. CDR3 size: 16 residues. CDR1 is SGHNT and CDR2 is YYREEE in the germline V gene (reference sequence). After removal of 4 bases from V and 0 bases from J, the junction contained 7 bases not matched to a gene. CDR3 in amino acids: CASSQGQGVSNYGYTF. CDR3 bases: TGTGCCAGCAGCCAGGGACAGGGAGTATCTAACTATGGCTACACCTTC.

V and J are TRBV27 and TRBJ2-7; D perhaps matches TRBD2 (7 bases). Deletions cut 5 bases from V and 5 bases from J, with 22 bases between. This CDR3 spans 16 amino acids. Germline CDR1 and CDR2: MNHEY and SMNVEV (reference sequence). The CDR3, as DNA: TGTGCCAGCAGTCCAAGGGGGGGCGGGACTAACCACGAGCAGTACTTC. Encoded protein: CASSPRGGGTNHEQYF.

This sequence joins TRBV19 and TRBJ1-1, with D possibly TRBD1 on 6 matching bases. Germline-derived CDR1 and CDR2 are LNHDA and SQIVND (reference sequence). This CDR3 spans 16 amino acids. The V end was cut by 1 base, the J end by 3 bases, with 15 bases between. CDR3 bases: TGTGCCAGTAGTATAGTTGGGGACAAATGGGACACTGAAGCTTTCTTT. Its protein product is CASSIVGDKWDTEAFF.

The rearrangement links TRBV10-3 to TRBJ1-5; possible D gene TRBD1, 6 bases. V lost 5 bases to trimming and J lost 7 bases, with 12 bases between them. CDR3 length: 13 residues. Germline CDR1 reads ENHRY; CDR2 reads SYGVKD. The CDR3 loop reads CAISRGSDQPQHF. CDR3 DNA: TGTGCCATCAGTAGGGGGAGTGACCAGCCCCAGCATTTT.